The 12 T cell receptor beta chains reported below all come from one sample, sequenced in a study of Graves' ophthalmopathy and Graves' hyperthyroidism. RNA transcripts were the source from which TCR beta CDR3 regions were amplified. HTBI primers primed a first-round RT-PCR, and a second-round multiplex PCR followed. In TCRdb, the multiplex PCR reads were re-called with MiXCR into one record per CDR3 protein. The sample contains around 470,000 distinct CDR3 sequences, around an eighth of which appear only once. Sequenced input: blood. Receptors were obtained from a woman in her 30s with Graves' ophthalmopathy.

This clonotype has at least ten counts. This rearrangement joins TRBV12-3 or TRBV12-4 to TRBJ1-2; D is unclear. V was trimmed by 5 bases and J by 4 bases, leaving 20 bases between them. The CDR3 spans 16 residues. CDR3 sequence reads: CASSLRYYPASYGYTF. The CDR3, as DNA: TGTGCCAGCAGTCTCCGTTACTACCCAGCCTCCTATGGCTACACCTTC.

For this clonotype: In this CDR3 the conserved last residue, phenylalanine or tryptophan, is missing, so a read error is likely. The chain employs TRBV12-3 or TRBV12-4 and TRBJ2-3; D may be TRBD1 (5 bases). This CDR3 has 16 amino acids. Trimming pared 5 bases from V and 1 base from J, leaving 16 bases between. CDR3 sequence: CASSLQQAVGTDTQYC. The CDR3 nucleotides are TGTGCCAGCAGTCTCCAACAGGCTGTAGGCACAGATACGCAGTATTGT.

Ten or more counts support this clonotype. The gene calls are TRBV27 and TRBJ2-7; the D gene is possibly TRBD1 (5 bases). Germline loops: CDR1 MNHEY, CDR2 SMNVEV (reference sequence). The CDR3 sequence is 17 residues long. V shed 4 bases and J shed 2 bases, with 21 bases lying between them. The CDR3: CASSSWNRVRQTYEQYF. CDR3 coding DNA: TGTGCCAGCAGTTCATGGAATCGGGTACGACAGACCTACGAGCAGTACTTC.

This clonotype has more than one count but fewer than ten. The chain joins TRBV2 to TRBJ2-2; the D is unclear. CDR1 is SNHLY and CDR2 is FYNNEI in the germline V gene. Trimming pared 3 bases from V and 5 bases from J, leaving 13 bases between. The CDR3 is 15 amino acids. The CDR3 here is CASSDRTHTTGELFF. The CDR3 region has the DNA TGTGCCAGCAGTGACCGTACTCATACGACCGGGGAGCTGTTTTTT.

V usage is TRBV6-5 and J usage is TRBJ1-2; a possible D gene is TRBD1 (5 bases). V was cut by 0 bases and J by 2 bases, with 16 bases left in between. The CDR3 is 17 amino acids. The V gene's germline CDR1 is MNHEY and CDR2 SVGAGI. The CDR3 bases are TGTGCCAGCAGTTACTCGGCCGCAGGGTATGGAAACTATGGCTACACCTTC. Translating it yields CASSYSAAGYGNYGYTF.

This clonotype occurred a few times. This chain uses TRBV5-1 with TRBJ2-3; either TRBD1 or TRBD2 may fit D (5 bases each). CDR1 and CDR2 from the germline V gene are SGHRS and YFSETQ. The CDR3 contains 14 residues. Trimming took 4 bases from V and 5 from J, leaving 14 bases between them. This CDR3 is CASSPTGTEDTQYF. CDR3 nucleotides: TGCGCCAGCAGCCCAACCGGGACCGAAGATACGCAGTATTTT.

This clonotype was counted ten times or more. The CDR3 bases are TGCGCCAGCAGCCCGGGTCCGGACACTGAAGCTTTCTTT. Translation gives CASSPGPDTEAFF. V and J are TRBV5-1 and TRBJ1-1; D gene unclear. V was pared by 4 bases and J by 3 bases, with 10 bases between. CDR3 length: 13 amino acids. Germline-derived CDR1 and CDR2 are SGHRS and YFSETQ.

This clonotype was counted at least ten times. The genes are TRBV7-3 and TRBJ2-5, with TRBD2 as a possible D gene (5 bases). This CDR3 comprises 14 residues. The V and J ends lost 5 bases and 3 bases respectively, with 13 bases between them. CDR1 SGHTA and CDR2 FQGTGA come from the germline V gene. This chain's CDR3 is CASSPTHGEETQYF. The DNA for the CDR3 is TGTGCCAGCAGCCCCACCCACGGGGAAGAGACCCAGTACTTC.

Ten or more counts support this clonotype. V is TRBV29-1 and J is TRBJ2-5, with D possibly TRBD1 on 5 matching bases. CDR3 length: 13 residues. Trimming pared 7 bases from V and 3 bases from J, leaving 15 bases between. Germline CDR1 is SQVTM and CDR2 is ANQGSEA. The CDR3 DNA reads as TGCAGCGCTGTTCAGGGCCCTGAAGAGACCCAGTACTTC. Its protein product is CSAVQGPEETQYF.

This clonotype was found a few times. The rearrangement joins TRBV27 to TRBJ2-2, with TRBD2 matching 11 bases. The V segment lost 9 bases and the J segment 5 bases; nucleotides outside the gene matches: 5. Germline loops: CDR1 MNHEY, CDR2 SMNVEV (reference sequence). The CDR3 is 14 amino acids. CDR3 sequence: CASTSGSNTGELFF. Here the CDR3 DNA reads TGTGCCAGTACTAGCGGGAGTAATACCGGGGAGCTGTTTTTT.

In its sample, this clonotype was seen many times. The chain recombines TRBV6-5 with TRBJ2-7; TRBD1 is a possible D gene (6 bases). The CDR3 length is 13 residues. CDR1 and CDR2 from the germline V gene are MNHEY and SVGAGI. V lost 9 bases, J lost 3 bases, and 15 bases lay in between. The DNA for the CDR3 is TGTGCCAGTGACCCTGACAGGAGCTACGAGCAGTACTTC. Translation gives CASDPDRSYEQYF.

This clonotype has at least ten counts. The chain couples TRBV28 to TRBJ1-6; the D gene is possibly TRBD1 (6 bases). The CDR3 covers 16 residues. The V and J ends lost 2 bases and 8 bases respectively, with 16 bases between them. The germline V gene has CDR1 MDHEN and CDR2 SYDVKM. The CDR3: CASSLRTGRYDSPLHF. CDR3 sequence (DNA): TGTGCCAGCAGTTTAAGAACAGGGCGGTACGATTCACCCCTCCACTTT. Looking up the rest from reference TRBV28 and TRBJ1-6 gives the full variable domain: DVKVTQSSRYLVKRTGEKVFLECVQDMDHENMFWYRQDPGLGLRLIYFSYDVKMKEKGDIPEGYSVSREKKERFSLILESASTNQTSMYLCASSLRTGRYDSPLHFGNGTRLTVT.